One sample yielded the 30 T cell receptor beta chains listed below, sequenced in a study of T cell responses to AZD1222 COVID-19 vaccine. The repertoire was sequenced with immunoSEQ multiplex PCR; TCRdb's copy has only in-frame clones and lacks some. The sample yields more than 70,000 clones, roughly 89% seen once. The starting material was peripheral blood, obtained 28 days after the second AZD1222 dose. The receptors originated from an adult who received the AZD1222 COVID-19 vaccine.

The chain has TRBV2 and TRBJ1-1; TRBD1 is a possible D gene (5 bases). In germline, CDR1 is SNHLY, CDR2 FYNNEI. The CDR3 has 13 amino acids. Trimming left V 5 bases short and J 1 base short, with 8 bases between. The CDR3 sequence is CASSRQTNTEAFF. For the CDR3, the DNA is TGTGCCAGCAGTCGACAGACGAACACTGAAGCTTTCTTT.

This chain joins TRBV11-2 and TRBJ2-4; 11 nucleotides match TRBD1. From germline, CDR1 is SGHAT and CDR2 FQNNGV. The CDR3 consists of 18 residues. V trimming: 3 bases; J trimming: 0 bases; junction bases outside the gene matches: 7. Here the CDR3 reads CASSLGTGGALAKNIQYF. CDR3 DNA: TGTGCCAGCAGCTTGGGGACAGGGGGTGCACTAGCCAAAAACATTCAGTACTTC.

The chain couples TRBV19 to TRBJ2-4; no definite D call. Germline lookup yields CDR1 LNHDA and CDR2 SQIVND (reference sequence). The CDR3 is 15 residues long. Trimming took 5 bases from V and 0 from J, leaving 11 bases between them. The CDR3 DNA is TGTGCCAGTAGTTCCCGACATCTAGCCAAAAACATTCAGTACTTC. It is translated as CASSSRHLAKNIQYF.

The chain has TRBV7-9 and TRBJ2-1; 9 nucleotides match TRBD2. The CDR3 is 15 amino acids. Germline CDR1 and CDR2: SEHNR and FQNEAQ (reference sequence). V was pared by 5 bases and J by 8 bases, with 10 bases of the junction left unmatched. The CDR3 DNA reads TGTGCCAGCAGCCCAGACAGCGGGGGGCGTTATGAGCAGTTCTTC. Translated, it gives CASSPDSGGRYEQFF.

The genes are TRBV6-5 and TRBJ1-2; D perhaps matches TRBD1 (6 bases). The CDR3 sequence is 14 residues long. CDR1 and CDR2 (germline): MNHEY, SVGAGI. V dropped 2 bases and J dropped 6 bases, with 13 bases sitting between them. In nucleotides, the CDR3 is TGTGCCAGCAGTTACGGCATGGGGGCTGATGGCTACACCTTC. Translation: CASSYGMGADGYTF.

The rearrangement links TRBV6-5 to TRBJ1-5; D remains ambiguous. The germline V and J ends were trimmed by 2 bases and 4 bases, with 12 bases remaining between them. Germline V gene lookup returns CDR1 MNHEY and CDR2 SVGAGI. This CDR3 comprises 15 residues. The chain's CDR3 is CASSYTGGSNQPQHF. As DNA, the CDR3 is TGTGCCAGCAGTTACACTGGCGGAAGTAATCAGCCCCAGCATTTT.

The J gene is TRBJ2-7, the V gene TRBV25-1; TRBD2 aligns across 7 bases. Germline trimming cut 3 bases from V and 2 bases from J; bases unmatched to any gene: 7. The CDR3 extends over 15 amino acids. Per the germline V gene, CDR1 is MGHDK and CDR2 is SYGVNS. CDR3 sequence: CASSDPHGLAYEQYF. DNA of the CDR3: TGTGCCAGCAGTGATCCCCACGGACTAGCCTACGAGCAGTACTTC.

The chain employs TRBV3-1 (or the pseudogene TRBV3-2) and TRBJ1-6; D remains unclear. The V end was cut by 0 bases, the J end by 9 bases, with 9 bases between. This CDR3 region has 14 residues. Germline CDR1 reads LGHDT; CDR2 reads YNNKEL (reference sequence). The CDR3 reads CASSQDEARSPLHF. The CDR3 coding sequence is TGTGCCAGCAGCCAAGATGAGGCACGTTCACCCCTCCACTTT.

This sequence joins TRBV4-1 and TRBJ2-7, with 9 bases that match TRBD2. From germline, CDR1 is MGHRA and CDR2 YSYEKL. Trimming cost V 0 bases and J 6 bases; bases outside gene matches: 6. There are 15 residues in the CDR3. This CDR3 is CASSQEASGAREQYF. CDR3 DNA sequence: TGCGCCAGCAGCCAAGAGGCTAGCGGGGCTCGCGAGCAGTACTTC.

The chain combines TRBV10-3 with TRBJ1-6, with no clear D. Germline V gene data show CDR1 as ENHRY and CDR2 as SYGVKD. CDR3 size: 13 residues. The germline V and J ends were trimmed by 5 bases and 10 bases, with 12 bases remaining between them. CDR3 region: CAISPGNGSPLHF. The CDR3 DNA reads as TGTGCCATCAGTCCCGGGAATGGCTCACCCCTCCACTTT.

The CDR3 region has the DNA TGTGCCAGCAGCTTACCCCGACAGGGCAATGAAAAACTGTTTTTT. Protein product: CASSLPRQGNEKLFF. V and J are TRBV7-8 and TRBJ1-4; 7 bases agree with TRBD1. Germline CDR1 reads SGHVS; CDR2 reads FQNEAQ. This CDR3 has 15 residues. V was pared by 2 bases and J by 5 bases, with 5 bases of the junction left unmatched. Variable domain in full (rest from reference TRBV7-8 and TRBJ1-4): GAGVSQSPRYKVAKRGQDVALRCDPISGHVSLFWYQQALGQGPEFLTYFQNEAQLDKSGLPSDRFFAERPEGSVSTLKIQRTQQEDSAVYLCASSLPRQGNEKLFFGSGTQLSVL.

This clone has only a few counts. This chain connects TRBV7-3 to TRBJ2-1, with D possibly being TRBD1 (6 bases). V gave up 4 bases and J gave up 5 bases, with 9 bases separating them. The CDR3 runs 13 residues. From germline, CDR1 is SGHTA and CDR2 FQGTGA. In DNA, the CDR3 is TGTGCCAGCAGCTACACAGGGAACAATGAGCAGTTCTTC. Protein sequence: CASSYTGNNEQFF. The whole variable domain, filled in from reference TRBV7-3 and TRBJ2-1, reads GAGVSQTPSNKVTEKGKYVELRCDPISGHTALYWYRQSLGQGPEFLIYFQGTGAADDSGLPNDRFFAVRPEGSVSTLKIQRTERGDSAVYLCASSYTGNNEQFFGPGTRLTVL.

This clone was detected once. The rearrangement joins TRBV6-1 to TRBJ1-6, with TRBD1 as a possible D gene (5 bases). Germline V lookup: CDR1 MNHNS, CDR2 SASEGT. There are 17 residues in the CDR3. V was trimmed by 2 bases and J by 4 bases, leaving 15 bases between them. The CDR3 DNA is TGTGCCAGCAGTGAACGTCCGGGGGGTGGTTATAATTCACCCCTCCACTTT. Encoded protein: CASSERPGGGYNSPLHF.

The chain joins TRBV5-6 to TRBJ2-5, with TRBD2 as a possible D gene (5 bases). V was trimmed by 1 base and J by 5 bases, leaving 18 bases between them. Germline V gives CDR1 SGHDT, CDR2 YYEEEE. This CDR3 comprises 16 residues. Written as DNA, the CDR3 is TGTGCCAGCAGCTTGTCCGGTGGCGGGTTCCGGGAGACCCAGTACTTC. This sequence encodes CASSLSGGGFRETQYF.

The rearrangement joins TRBV6-5 to TRBJ1-5; a weak D match, TRBD1 (5 bases). The CDR3 is made up of 15 amino acids. CDR1 MNHEY and CDR2 SVGAGI come from the germline V gene. V shed 6 bases and J shed 2 bases, with 14 bases lying between them. The CDR3 region is CASSRTRGGNQPQHF. CDR3 in DNA: TGTGCCAGCAGCAGAACAAGAGGGGGCAATCAGCCCCAGCATTTT.

The chain uses TRBV9 and TRBJ2-5; the D gene is possibly TRBD2 (6 bases). CDR1 is SGDLS and CDR2 is YYNGEE in the germline V gene. The CDR3 spans 16 residues. Trimming took off 4 bases at V and 5 bases at J, with 21 bases between the two ends. The chain's CDR3 is CASSSGGDLFWETQYF. The DNA for the CDR3 is TGTGCCAGCAGCTCCGGGGGAGACCTTTTTTGGGAGACCCAGTACTTC.

The V gene is TRBV7-9, the J gene TRBJ2-1, with TRBD2 matching 7 bases. Germline values: CDR1 SEHNR, CDR2 FQNEAQ (reference sequence). The CDR3 spans 15 residues. Unmatched junction bases numbered 10, after V lost 2 bases and J lost 9 bases. CDR3 bases: TGTGCCAGCAGCTTACCCGCTGGACTAGAAGGTGAGCAGTTCTTC. This codes for CASSLPAGLEGEQFF.

The chain carries TRBV18 and TRBJ1-5, with D hard to call. CDR3 length: 14 amino acids. Per the germline V gene, CDR1 is KGHSH and CDR2 is LQKENI. Trimming left V 3 bases short and J 0 bases short, with 6 bases between. CDR3 nucleotides: TGTGCCAGCTCACCCCCTTATAGCAATCAGCCCCAGCATTTT. Amino acid sequence: CASSPPYSNQPQHF. Full variable domain (missing parts from reference TRBV18 and TRBJ1-5): NAGVMQNPRHLVRRRGQEARLRCSPMKGHSHVYWYRQLPEEGLKFMVYLQKENIIDESGMPKERFSAEFPKEGPSILRIQQVVRGDSAAYFCASSPPYSNQPQHFGDGTRLSIL.

This rearrangement joins TRBV7-2 to TRBJ2-2; tentative D call: TRBD1 (5 bases). The CDR3 contains 16 residues. Germline assignment: CDR1 SGHTA and CDR2 FQGNSA. Trimming stripped 4 bases from V and 0 bases from J, with 12 bases between. The CDR3 protein is CASSSGRVPNTGELFF. The CDR3 nucleotides are TGTGCCAGCAGCTCTGGCAGGGTTCCGAACACCGGGGAGCTGTTTTTT.

The V gene is TRBV5-4, the J gene TRBJ1-3; D might be TRBD1 (5 bases). V was shortened by 3 bases and J by 0 bases, with 7 bases between the two germline ends. The CDR3 is 14 amino acids. CDR1 SGHNT and CDR2 YYREEE come from the germline V gene (reference sequence). In nucleotides, the CDR3 is TGTGCCAGCAGCTCGAGGGGCTCTGGAAACACCATATATTTT. Its translation is CASSSRGSGNTIYF.

This chain uses TRBV6-1 with TRBJ1-2; D is uncertain. Trimming took 1 base from V and 5 from J, leaving 5 bases between them. The germline V gene encodes CDR1 MNHNS and CDR2 SASEGT. The CDR3 runs to 12 residues. In DNA, the CDR3 is TGTGCCAGCAGTGAAGGAAGGTATGGCTACACCTTC. This codes for CASSEGRYGYTF.

V gene TRBV10-2 combines with J gene TRBJ2-3, with D possibly matching TRBD2 (6 bases). This CDR3 contains 14 residues. CDR1 WSHSY and CDR2 SAAADI come from the germline V gene. V shed 6 bases and J shed 2 bases, with 12 bases lying between them. CDR3 region: CASRTGLHTDTQYF. CDR3 nucleotide sequence: TGCGCCAGCAGGACGGGACTCCACACAGATACGCAGTATTTT.

This clone was observed once. The genes are TRBV3-1 (or the pseudogene TRBV3-2) and TRBJ2-3, with TRBD2 matching 9 bases. The trim removed 3 bases at V and 6 bases at J, leaving 1 base unmatched. This CDR3 region has 13 residues. Per germline, CDR1 LGHDT and CDR2 YNNKEL (reference sequence). CDR3 residues: CASSHLAGDTQYF. The CDR3 coding sequence is TGTGCCAGCAGCCATCTAGCGGGGGATACGCAGTATTTT.

The V call is TRBV27, the J call TRBJ2-7; D call uncertain. The CDR3 is made up of 15 amino acids. The V gene lost 0 bases and the J gene lost 6 bases, with 15 bases spanning the gap. The germline V gene has CDR1 MNHEY and CDR2 SMNVEV (reference sequence). The CDR3 region has the DNA TGTGCCAGCAGTTTATCAGTAGGGCTTATCTCCGAGCAGTACTTC. Its translation: CASSLSVGLISEQYF.

V is TRBV6-4 and J is TRBJ2-2, with 9 bases lining up with TRBD1. Trimming cost V 6 bases and J 6 bases; bases outside gene matches: 5. This CDR3 region has 14 residues. Germline V CDR1 and CDR2: MRHNA, SNTAGT. CDR3 residues: CASRPDRGAGELFF. The CDR3 DNA reads as TGTGCCAGCAGACCGGACAGGGGAGCCGGGGAGCTGTTTTTT.

The chain recombines TRBV3-1 (or the pseudogene TRBV3-2) with TRBJ1-3; 8 bases line up with TRBD1. V dropped 1 base and J dropped 8; count of bases not matched to a gene: 4. This CDR3 has 14 residues. Germline lookup yields CDR1 LGHDT and CDR2 YNNKEL (reference sequence). The CDR3 DNA reads as TGTGCCAGCAGCCAAGGGCAGGGGGCCTACACCATATATTTT. Translating it yields CASSQGQGAYTIYF.

The chain has TRBV18 and TRBJ2-3; 8 bases align to TRBD1. CDR3 length equals 14 residues. Per germline, CDR1 KGHSH and CDR2 LQKENI. The junction had 3 bases not matched to a gene; V was cut back by 3 bases and J by 4 bases. The CDR3 DNA reads as TGTGCCAGCTCACCGGACAGGGCCCCAGATACGCAGTATTTT. The encoded protein is CASSPDRAPDTQYF.

This rearrangement joins TRBV5-1 to TRBJ1-2; D is uncertain. The germline gives CDR1 SGHRS, CDR2 YFSETQ. V gave up 0 bases and J gave up 2 bases, with 11 bases separating them. This CDR3 comprises 15 residues. The CDR3 sequence: CASSLAANTNYGYTF. The CDR3 DNA reads TGCGCCAGCAGCTTGGCGGCAAACACCAACTATGGCTACACCTTC.

The chain has TRBV27 and TRBJ1-5; D is ambiguous. Germline lookup yields CDR1 MNHEY and CDR2 SMNVEV (reference sequence). The CDR3 loop spans 13 amino acids. V dropped 0 bases and J dropped 4 bases, with 4 bases sitting between them. The CDR3 nucleotides read TGTGCCAGCAGTTTATCGATGAATCAGCCCCAGCATTTT. Translating gives CASSLSMNQPQHF.

V is TRBV4-1 and J is TRBJ2-3; TRBD2 matches 10 bases. Unmatched junction bases numbered 8, after V lost 6 bases and J lost 2 bases. The CDR3 consists of 16 residues. Germline values: CDR1 MGHRA, CDR2 YSYEKL. This CDR3 reads CASRELAGTSTDTQYF. In DNA, the CDR3 is TGCGCCAGCAGGGAACTAGCGGGGACTTCCACAGATACGCAGTATTTT.